This T cell receptor beta chain is drawn from a study of beta chain features in type 1 diabetes. Study details: In all, 107,917,701 sorted cells from all samples were analyzed. The study's findings and limits: There was a moderate but significant shortening of TCRB CDR3s in all four CD4+ subsets of Type 1 diabetes patients. Within the patient group, naive, central memory and Treg TCRB repertoires appeared more similar to each other than within healthy donors.

Of the isolated RNA, all was reverse transcribed, and so the sequenced material was expressed TCRB transcripts. The table came from immunoSEQ multiplex PCR; TCRdb's copy has only in-frame clones and leaves some out. The sample includes hundreds of thousands of clones, 14% of them seen just once. In its sample, this clone was seen a few times. Its target is not known. This CDR3 contains 13 residues. The V gene lost 10 bases and the J gene lost 4 bases, with 17 bases spanning the gap. The germline CDR1 and CDR2 sequences are SGHRS and YFSETQ. The TCR was taken from a man aged 25 to 45 with type 1 diabetes. Sequencing input: naive CD4+ T cells from blood. The genes are TRBV5-1 and TRBJ2-5; weak D call: TRBD1 (5 bases). The CDR3 DNA reads TGCGCCTCTTCGACAGACTGGGGAGAGACCCAGTACTTC. This translates into CASSTDWGETQYF.